The 9 T cell receptor beta chains listed next were all sequenced from one sample in a study of regulatory T cells in long-lasting Graves disease. Documented time point: persistent/refractory GD, antithyroid drugs over 5 years with positive TRAb. The TCR library was made from RNA extracted from PBMCs. Construction of TCR beta libraries relied on iRepertoire HTBI primers and on Arm-PCR targeting CDR3 regions. Each CDR3 protein is one row after TCRdb ran MiXCR on the multiplex PCR reads. The sample gives some 370,000 distinct CDR3 sequences, less than 25% of which show up once; less than 25% is in the top ten. This specimen consisted of peripheral blood mononuclear cells (PBMCs), obtained when the disease was refractory, from a patient treated with antithyroid drugs. The receptors here all came from a female donor with Graves disease.

In this sample, this clonotype turned up a few times. This may come from a read error, since a much larger clone is one base off. V is TRBV11-2 and J is TRBJ2-5; D might be TRBD1 (6 bases). CDR1 and CDR2 (germline): SGHAT, FQNNGV. V lost 3 bases and J 9 bases, leaving 17 bases between the germline ends. CDR3 length: 14 residues. DNA for the CDR3: TGTGCCAGCAGCTTTACAGGGTCCCAGGAGGCCCAGTACTTC. Translated, it gives CASSFTGSQEAQYF. Full variable domain (missing parts from reference TRBV11-2 and TRBJ2-5): EAGVAQSPRYKIIEKRQSVAFWCNPISGHATLYWYQQILGQGPKLLIQFQNNGVVDDSQLPKDRFSAERLKGVDSTLKIQPAKLEDSAVYLCASSFTGSQEAQYFGPGTRLLVL.

This clonotype was seen many times. V gene TRBV28 combines with J gene TRBJ1-5; D is unclear. The CDR3 has 11 amino acids. Trimming stripped 8 bases from V and 4 bases from J, with 6 bases between. Germline V gene lookup returns CDR1 MDHEN and CDR2 SYDVKM. The CDR3 is CASGINQPQHF. Written as DNA, the CDR3 is TGTGCCAGCGGTATAAATCAGCCCCAGCATTTT.

This clonotype was observed a few times. The gene calls are TRBV6-2 or TRBV6-3 and TRBJ2-7; 8 nucleotides agree with TRBD1. Per the germline V gene, CDR1 is MNHEY and CDR2 is SVGEGT. Losses at the gene ends were 5 bases for V and 4 bases for J; bases not matched to a gene: 16. This CDR3 has 17 amino acids. The DNA of the CDR3 is TGTGCCAGCAGTCCCTTCCCAAACAGGGGGACAGGATACGAGCAGTACTTC. Translation: CASSPFPNRGTGYEQYF.

V usage is TRBV20-1 and J usage is TRBJ2-3; a possible D gene is TRBD2 (5 bases). Between the trimmed V and J ends, which lost 4 bases and 5 bases, there was a span of 7 bases. Per germline, CDR1 DFQATT and CDR2 SNEGSKA (reference sequence). CDR3 size: 11 residues. CDR3 sequence reads: CSAMGVDTQYF. Here the CDR3 DNA reads TGCAGTGCTATGGGAGTAGATACGCAGTATTTT.

In this sample, this clonotype turned up many times. Written as DNA, the CDR3 is TGTGCCAGCAGCCGAGGGACAGCAACTAATGAAAAACTGTTTTTT. It encodes CASSRGTATNEKLFF. The chain uses TRBV7-2 and TRBJ1-4, with 7 nucleotides matching TRBD1. Germline V gives CDR1 SGHTA, CDR2 FQGNSA. The CDR3 contains 15 residues. Trimming took 5 bases from V and 0 from J; bases not matched to a gene: 3.

The gene calls are TRBV5-6 and TRBJ2-7; no reliable D call. V dropped 1 base and J dropped 3 bases, with 8 bases sitting between them. This CDR3 contains 13 residues. CDR1 and CDR2 (germline): SGHDT, YYEEEE. The CDR3 DNA follows: TGTGCCAGCAGCTTGTTCGAAGACTACGAGCAGTACTTC. Its protein product is CASSLFEDYEQYF. The variable domain in full, with the rest retrieved from reference TRBV5-6 and TRBJ2-7, is DAGVTQSPTHLIKTRGQQVTLRCSPKSGHDTVSWYQQALGQGPQFIFQYYEEEERQRGNFPDRFSGHQFPNYSSELNVNALLLGDSALYLCASSLFEDYEQYFGPGTRLTVT.

A few counts support this clonotype. V gene TRBV5-4 combines with J gene TRBJ2-1; 7 positions match TRBD1. This CDR3 is 16 amino acids long. Losses at the gene ends were 2 bases for V and 0 bases for J; bases not matched to a gene: 5. The germline CDR1 and CDR2 sequences are SGHNT and YYREEE (reference sequence). The CDR3 region is CASSFSGTASYNEQFF. The CDR3 nucleotides read TGTGCCAGCAGCTTTTCCGGGACAGCCTCCTACAATGAGCAGTTCTTC.

V gene TRBV19 combines with J gene TRBJ1-3; D is ambiguous. This CDR3 spans 12 amino acids. Per the germline V gene, CDR1 is LNHDA and CDR2 is SQIVND (reference sequence). V gave up 9 bases and J gave up 2 bases, with 8 bases separating them. As DNA, the CDR3 is TGTGCCAGCCGACAAACTGGAAACACCATATATTTT. The encoded protein is CASRQTGNTIYF. The full variable domain, with the rest looked up from reference TRBV19 and TRBJ1-3, is DGGITQSPKYLFRKEGQNVTLSCEQNLNHDAMYWYRQDPGQGLRLIYYSQIVNDFQKGDIAEGYSVSREKKESFPLTVTSAQKNPTAFYLCASRQTGNTIYFGEGSWLTVV.

This clonotype was seen more than once but under ten times. The chain recombines TRBV20-1 with TRBJ1-4; no definite D call. Deletions cut 1 base from V and 2 bases from J, with 8 bases between. Germline values: CDR1 DFQATT, CDR2 SNEGSKA (reference sequence). The CDR3 runs 14 residues. CDR3 DNA: TGCAGTGCTAGAGTCCTGGGGACTAATGAAAAACTGTTTTTT. This translates into CSARVLGTNEKLFF.